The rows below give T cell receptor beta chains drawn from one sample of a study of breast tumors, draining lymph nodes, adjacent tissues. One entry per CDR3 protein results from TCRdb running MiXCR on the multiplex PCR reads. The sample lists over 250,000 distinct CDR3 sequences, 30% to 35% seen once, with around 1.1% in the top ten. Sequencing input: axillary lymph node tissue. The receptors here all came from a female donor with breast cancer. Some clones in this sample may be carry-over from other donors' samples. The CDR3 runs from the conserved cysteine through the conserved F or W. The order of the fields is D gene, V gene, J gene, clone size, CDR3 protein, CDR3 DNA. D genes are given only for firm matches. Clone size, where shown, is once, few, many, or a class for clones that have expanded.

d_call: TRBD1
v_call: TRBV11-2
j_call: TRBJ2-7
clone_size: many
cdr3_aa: CASSDIGTGTYEQYF
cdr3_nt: TGTGCCAGCAGCGATATAGGGACAGGGACCTACGAGCAGTACTTC

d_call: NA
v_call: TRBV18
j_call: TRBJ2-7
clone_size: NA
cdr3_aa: CASSPRNSYEQYF
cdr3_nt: TGTGCCAGCTCACCACGAAACAGCTACGAGCAGTACTTC

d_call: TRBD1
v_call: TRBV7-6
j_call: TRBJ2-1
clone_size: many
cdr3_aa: CASSLGQGAYNEQFF
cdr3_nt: TGTGCCAGCAGCTTAGGACAGGGGGCGTACAATGAGCAGTTCTTC

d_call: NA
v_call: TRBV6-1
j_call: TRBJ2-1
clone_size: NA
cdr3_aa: CASRSAGFDNEQFF
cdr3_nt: TGTGCCAGCAGATCCGCCGGGTTTGACAATGAGCAGTTCTTC

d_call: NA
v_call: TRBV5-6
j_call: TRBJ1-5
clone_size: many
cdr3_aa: CASSLGGAWQPQHF
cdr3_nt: TGTGCCAGCAGCTTGGGGGGGGCATGGCAGCCCCAGCATTTT

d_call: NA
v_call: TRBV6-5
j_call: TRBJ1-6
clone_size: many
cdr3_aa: CASSYEGRNSPLHF
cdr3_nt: TGTGCCAGCAGTTACGAGGGGCGTAATTCACCCCTCCACTTT

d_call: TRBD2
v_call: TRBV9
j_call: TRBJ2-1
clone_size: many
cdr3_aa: CASSVTNGLASYNEQFF
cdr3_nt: TGTGCCAGCAGCGTTACAAACGGACTAGCGTCGTACAATGAGCAGTTCTTC

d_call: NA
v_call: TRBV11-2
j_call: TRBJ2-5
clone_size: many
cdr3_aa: CASSLDLAESYQETQYF
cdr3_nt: TGTGCCAGCAGCTTAGATTTGGCGGAGTCGTACCAAGAGACCCAGTACTTC

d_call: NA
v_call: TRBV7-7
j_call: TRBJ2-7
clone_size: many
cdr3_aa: CAVGGPTGYEQYF
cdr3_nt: TGTGCTGTGGGGGGGCCTACCGGTTACGAGCAGTACTTC

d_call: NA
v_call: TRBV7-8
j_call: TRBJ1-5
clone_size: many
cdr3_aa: CASSHREGNQPQHF
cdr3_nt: TGTGCCAGCAGCCATCGCGAGGGCAATCAGCCCCAGCATTTT

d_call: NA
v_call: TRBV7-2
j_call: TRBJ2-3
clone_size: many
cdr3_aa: CASKLTAPTDTQYF
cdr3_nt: TGTGCCAGCAAATTGACGGCTCCCACAGATACGCAGTATTTT

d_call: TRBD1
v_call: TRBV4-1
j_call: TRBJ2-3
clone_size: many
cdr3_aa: CASSHRIQGSSTDTQYF
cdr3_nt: TGCGCCAGCAGCCATAGGATACAGGGGAGCAGCACAGATACGCAGTATTTT

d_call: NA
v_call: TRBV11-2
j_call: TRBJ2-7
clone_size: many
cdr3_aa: CASIQGRTSYEQYF
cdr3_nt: TGTGCCAGCATCCAAGGACGGACCTCCTACGAGCAGTACTTC

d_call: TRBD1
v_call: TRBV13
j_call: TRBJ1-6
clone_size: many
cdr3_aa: CASSKGTGVSPVHF
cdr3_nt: TGTGCCAGCAGCAAAGGGACAGGGGTTTCACCCGTCCACTTT

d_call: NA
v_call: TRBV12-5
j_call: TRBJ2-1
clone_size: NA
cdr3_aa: CASGFGPGADEQFF
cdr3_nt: TGTGCTAGTGGTTTCGGCCCGGGAGCCGATGAGCAGTTCTTC